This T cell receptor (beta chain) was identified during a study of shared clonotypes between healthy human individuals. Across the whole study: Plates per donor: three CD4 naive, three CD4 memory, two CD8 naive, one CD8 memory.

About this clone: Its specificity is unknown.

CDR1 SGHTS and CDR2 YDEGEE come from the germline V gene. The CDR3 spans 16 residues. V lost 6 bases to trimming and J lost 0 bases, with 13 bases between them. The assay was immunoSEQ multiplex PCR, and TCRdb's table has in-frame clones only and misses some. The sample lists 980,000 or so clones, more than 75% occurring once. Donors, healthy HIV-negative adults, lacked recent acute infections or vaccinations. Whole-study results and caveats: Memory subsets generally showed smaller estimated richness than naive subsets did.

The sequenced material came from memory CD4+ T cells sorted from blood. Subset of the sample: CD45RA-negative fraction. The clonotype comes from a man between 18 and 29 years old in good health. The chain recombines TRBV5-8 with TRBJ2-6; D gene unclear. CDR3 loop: CASTDLRLSGANVLTF. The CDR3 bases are TGTGCCAGCACCGATCTAAGGCTCTCTGGGGCCAACGTCCTGACTTTC.